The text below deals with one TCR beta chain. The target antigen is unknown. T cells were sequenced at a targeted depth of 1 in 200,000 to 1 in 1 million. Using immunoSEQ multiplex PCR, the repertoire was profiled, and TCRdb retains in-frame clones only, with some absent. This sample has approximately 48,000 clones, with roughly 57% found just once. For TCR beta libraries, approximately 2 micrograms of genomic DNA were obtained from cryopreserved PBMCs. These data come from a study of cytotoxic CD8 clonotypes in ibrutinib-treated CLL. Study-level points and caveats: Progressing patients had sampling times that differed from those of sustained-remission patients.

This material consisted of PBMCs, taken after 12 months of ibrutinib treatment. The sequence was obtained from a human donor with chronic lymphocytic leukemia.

CDR3 DNA sequence: TGTGCCAGCAGCTCGGGACAGAACACTGAAGCTTTCTTT. Its protein product is CASSSGQNTEAFF. The J gene is TRBJ1-1, the V gene TRBV7-3; tentatively, D is TRBD1 (6 bases). Trimming removed 4 bases from V and 1 base from J, with 7 bases in between. The CDR3 is 13 amino acids. CDR1 and CDR2 from the germline V gene are SGHTA and FQGTGA.